Sequencing of this T cell receptor beta chain was carried out in a study of CD8 T cell repertoires and HIV-1 epitope variants. Study information: Separate from the cultures, 1M uncultured T cells served as baseline.

V was clipped by 3 bases and J by 3 bases, with 14 bases between them. Germline V gene lookup returns CDR1 LNHNV and CDR2 YYDKDF (reference sequence). There are 15 residues in the CDR3. About this clone itself: No antigen is known for it.

TCR beta CDR3 was sequenced at survey depth on immunoSEQ. Assay: immunoSEQ multiplex PCR; the TCRdb copy retains only in-frame clones and omits some. The top ten clones hold approximately 40% of a sample with roughly 7,900 clones, roughly 61% of them seen once. This rearrangement joins TRBV15 to TRBJ2-5, with D tentatively TRBD2 (5 bases). Sample: cultured CD8+ T cells derived from PBMCs. The TCR comes from a male donor with HIV. The CDR3 loop is CATSSGLAEEETQYF. The CDR3 region has the DNA TGTGCCACCAGCAGCGGCCTGGCGGAGGAAGAGACCCAGTACTTC.